The T cell receptor (beta chain) under discussion was sequenced for a study of cytomegalovirus exposure and HLA in healthy donors. Primers for the PCR totalled 60 Vbeta and 13 Jbeta. This table comes from immunoSEQ multiplex PCR, and its TCRdb copy is limited to in-frame clones, with some not included. The sample holds around 160,000 clones, roughly 78% seen once. Per germline, CDR1 MNHEY and CDR2 SVGAGI. The CDR3 loop spans 14 amino acids. V gave up 6 bases and J gave up 7 bases; unmatched junction bases: 3. V usage is TRBV6-5 and J usage is TRBJ2-2, with TRBD2 matching 12 bases. This clonotype originated in a man aged 40-49 years in good health and CMV-seropositive. The sequencing input was PBMCs. The CDR3 nucleotides are TGTGCCAGCAGAGCTAGCGGGAGGGGCGGGGAGCTGTTTTTT. Its protein product is CASRASGRGGELFF.